What follows is one TCR beta chain and its context. This clone has just a few counts. Its recognized antigen is unknown. The input lacks base qualities; no much larger clone sits a single base away. This entry belongs to a study of beta chain features in type 1 diabetes listed by TCRdb under 2018. About the study as a whole: Mean age, gender distribution, total cell number and subset yield did not differ between patients and healthy donors. A total of roughly 110 million sorted cells were examined across all samples, and the number of cells per subset was strongly correlated with RNA yield. Naive and central memory subsets were obtained from all 30 or so donors, but regulatory and stem cell-like memory subsets were isolated from only 8 patients and 8 healthy donors. The study compared TCRB repertoires of sorted circulating CD4+ T cell subsets between recently diagnosed type 1 diabetes patients and matched healthy donors.

The entire isolated RNA was reverse transcribed using the High Capacity cDNA Reverse Transcription Kit, and thus expressed TCRB transcripts were sequenced. Deep immunoSEQ sequencing was applied to naive, central memory and regulatory T cell samples, giving an average of approximately 4 million total reads per sample. After sorted cells were lysed in RLT buffer, RNA was extracted with DNase-treated RNeasy Micro or Mini kits, with the choice depending on cell number. To prevent cross-contamination, each cell subset was processed individually, whereas patient and healthy donor samples were processed jointly. The immunoSEQ multiplex PCR was used to amplify TCRB sequences from cDNA, generating 87-bp fragments that spanned the CDR3 region. Amplicons were sequenced on the Illumina HiSeq platform. The authors processed their data as follows. Synthetic template baselines were used to correct PCR bias computationally, reads within Hamming distance 2 were collapsed together, and singletons that could not be merged were discarded. By aligning reads against IMGT, V, D and J genes, CDR3 length, and insertions or deletions at six rearrangement sites were assigned. Within each subset, clonotype counts were normalized to sorted cell number, and only after that were true diversity and Gini coefficients computed with the tcR R package. The overlap coefficient, calculated on TCRB nucleotide sequences, was used to quantify repertoire sharing. Out-of-frame TCRB sequences from naive cells were analyzed as a proxy for the pre-selection repertoire. Sourced from immuneACCESS, this table was stored by TCRdb with only in-frame sequences that have V and J called. A share of the clones is absent; for the studies checked, an unresolved V gene accounts for under half, and the remainder has no known explanation. D and trimming were read from the DNA, whereas the V and J calls and clone size are those reported in that table. A total of 600,000 to 700,000 clones appear in this sample, around 11% of them only once. The ten largest clonotypes hold more than 0.1% of the sample.

Each donor gave one peripheral blood draw, approximately 0.11 L on average, collected into heparinised tubes. Using a panel that included CD45RO, CCR7, CD25, CD127, CD95 and CD27, naive, central memory, regulatory and stem cell-like memory CD4+ T cells were sorted on a BD FACSAria II. A purity above 98% was achieved for all sorted populations. PBMCs were isolated right away by Lymphoprep density gradient centrifugation and were stained directly, without culture. So that batch effects would be minimized, each experiment stained and sorted samples in pairs, pairing one healthy donor with one patient. CDR1 and CDR2 are drawn from the germline V gene: MNHEY, SVGAGI. Including cysteine and phenylalanine, the CDR3 has 11 amino acids. CDR3 DNA only is kept here, 33 bases in frame from base 1. At the junction V is shortened by 6 bases and J by 5 bases, with 7 bases in between. The study at large found these results: Shorter templates might have been favored by PCR, but patient and control samples were amplified and corrected together, so both groups would have been affected equally by any skew. At VDJ recombination sites, patients with type 1 diabetes made fewer insertions and deleted more nucleotides, a pattern implying thymic rearrangement abnormalities. Because cDNA rather than genomic DNA was sequenced, highly expressing activated cells could have been over-represented, although no difference in activation and CD3 levels was found between groups. Naive, central memory and regulatory TCRB repertoires appeared more similar among patients than among healthy donors. In all four CD4+ subsets, TCRB CDR3 length was moderately but significantly shorter in type 1 diabetes patients. Because the HLA sub-analyses included only small numbers of individuals, any influence of HLA type on TCRB rearrangement was left unresolved.

Sequencing was performed on naive CD4+ T cells from blood. The cell subset or site tag for this specimen amounts to: true naive CD4+ T cells. The sequence came from a man aged 25-45 years with type 1 diabetes. The sequence links TRBV6-5 to TRBJ2-5; no D gene can be assigned with confidence. The sequence in DNA is TGTGCCAGCAGGGTTGCGGAGACCCAGTACTTC. Its translation reads: CASRVAETQYF.